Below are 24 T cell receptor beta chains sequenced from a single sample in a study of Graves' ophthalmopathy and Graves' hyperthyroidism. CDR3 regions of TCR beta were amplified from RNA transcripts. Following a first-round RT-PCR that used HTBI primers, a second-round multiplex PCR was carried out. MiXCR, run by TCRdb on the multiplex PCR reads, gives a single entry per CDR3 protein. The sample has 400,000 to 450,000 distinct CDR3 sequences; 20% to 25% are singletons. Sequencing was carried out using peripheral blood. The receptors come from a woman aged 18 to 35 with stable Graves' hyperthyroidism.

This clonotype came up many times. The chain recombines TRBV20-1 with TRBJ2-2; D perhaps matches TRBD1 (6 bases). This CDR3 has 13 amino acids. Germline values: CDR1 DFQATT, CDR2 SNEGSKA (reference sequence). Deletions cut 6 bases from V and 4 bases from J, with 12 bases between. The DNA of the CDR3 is TGCAGTGCCCTTCACAGGGTCACCGGGGAGCTGTTTTTT. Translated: CSALHRVTGELFF.

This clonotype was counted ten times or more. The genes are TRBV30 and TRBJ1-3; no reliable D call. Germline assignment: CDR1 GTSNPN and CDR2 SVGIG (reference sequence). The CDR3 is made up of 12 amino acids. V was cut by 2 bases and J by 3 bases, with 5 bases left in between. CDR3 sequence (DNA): TGTGCCTGGAGTATGGATGGAAACACCATATATTTT. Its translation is CAWSMDGNTIYF.

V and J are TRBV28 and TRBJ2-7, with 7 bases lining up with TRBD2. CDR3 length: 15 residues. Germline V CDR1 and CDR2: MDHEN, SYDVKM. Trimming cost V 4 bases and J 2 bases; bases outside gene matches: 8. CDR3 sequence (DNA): TGTGCCAGCAGTTCACGGACTAGTGGGCCCTACGAGCAGTACTTC. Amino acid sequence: CASSSRTSGPYEQYF. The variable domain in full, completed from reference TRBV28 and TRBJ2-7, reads DVKVTQSSRYLVKRTGEKVFLECVQDMDHENMFWYRQDPGLGLRLIYFSYDVKMKEKGDIPEGYSVSREKKERFSLILESASTNQTSMYLCASSSRTSGPYEQYFGPGTRLTVT.

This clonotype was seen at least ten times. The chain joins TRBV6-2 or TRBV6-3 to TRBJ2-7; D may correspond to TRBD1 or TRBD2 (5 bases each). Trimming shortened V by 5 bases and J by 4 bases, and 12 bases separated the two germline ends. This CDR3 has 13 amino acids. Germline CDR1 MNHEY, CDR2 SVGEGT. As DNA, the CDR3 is TGTGCCAGCAGTCGAACTTGGGGGTACGAGCAGTACTTC. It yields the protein CASSRTWGYEQYF.

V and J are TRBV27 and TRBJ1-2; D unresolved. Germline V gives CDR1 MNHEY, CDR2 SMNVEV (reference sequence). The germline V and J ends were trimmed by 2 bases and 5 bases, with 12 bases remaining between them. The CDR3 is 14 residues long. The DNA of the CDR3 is TGTGCCAGCAGTTTACAGGCTTGGGGATATGGCTACACCTTC. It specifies CASSLQAWGYGYTF.

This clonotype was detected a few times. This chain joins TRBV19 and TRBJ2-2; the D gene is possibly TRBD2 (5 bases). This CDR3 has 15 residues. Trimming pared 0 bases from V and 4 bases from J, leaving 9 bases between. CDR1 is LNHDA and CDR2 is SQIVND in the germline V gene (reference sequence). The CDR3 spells CASSIDGRGTGELFF. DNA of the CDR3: TGTGCCAGTAGTATAGATGGACGGGGCACCGGGGAGCTGTTTTTT.

CDR3 bases: TGTGCCAGCAGCACCCGACAGGGTAATGGAAACACCATATATTTT. This translates into CASSTRQGNGNTIYF. The chain joins TRBV7-2 to TRBJ1-3, with 7 bases that match TRBD1. CDR1 SGHTA and CDR2 FQGNSA come from the germline V gene. CDR3 length: 15 residues. V lost 5 bases, J lost 3 bases, and 7 bases stayed unmatched.

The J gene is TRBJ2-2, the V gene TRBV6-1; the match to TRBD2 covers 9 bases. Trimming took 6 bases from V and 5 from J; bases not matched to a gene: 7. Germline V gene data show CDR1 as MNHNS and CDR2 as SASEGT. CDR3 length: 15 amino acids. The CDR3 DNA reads TGTGCCAGCAGACCCCCGGCGGGGGGGACCGGGGAGCTGTTTTTT. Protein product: CASRPPAGGTGELFF.

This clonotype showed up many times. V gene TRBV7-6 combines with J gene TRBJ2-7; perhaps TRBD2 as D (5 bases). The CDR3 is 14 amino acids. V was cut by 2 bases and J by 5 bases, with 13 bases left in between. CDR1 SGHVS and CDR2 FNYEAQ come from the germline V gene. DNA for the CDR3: TGTGCCAGCAGCTTATGGGAGTCCCCGGACGAGCAGTACTTC. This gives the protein CASSLWESPDEQYF.

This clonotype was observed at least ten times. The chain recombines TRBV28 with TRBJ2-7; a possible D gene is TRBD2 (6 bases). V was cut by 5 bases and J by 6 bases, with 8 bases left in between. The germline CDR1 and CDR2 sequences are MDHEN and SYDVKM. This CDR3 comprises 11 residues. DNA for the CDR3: TGTGCCAGCAGTCGGAGGGGCGAGCAGTACTTC. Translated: CASSRRGEQYF.

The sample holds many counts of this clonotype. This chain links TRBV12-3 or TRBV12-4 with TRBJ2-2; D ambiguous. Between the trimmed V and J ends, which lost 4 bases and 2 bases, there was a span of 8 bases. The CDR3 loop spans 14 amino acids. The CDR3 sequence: CASSYIDNTGELFF. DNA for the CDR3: TGTGCCAGCAGTTACATAGACAACACCGGGGAGCTGTTTTTT.

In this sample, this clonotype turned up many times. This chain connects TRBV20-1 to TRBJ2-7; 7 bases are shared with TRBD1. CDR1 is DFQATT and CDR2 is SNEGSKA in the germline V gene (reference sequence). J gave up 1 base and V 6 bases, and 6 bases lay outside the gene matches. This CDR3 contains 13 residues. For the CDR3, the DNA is TGCAGTGCATCAAACAGGGGTTCCTACGAGCAGTACTTC. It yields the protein CSASNRGSYEQYF.

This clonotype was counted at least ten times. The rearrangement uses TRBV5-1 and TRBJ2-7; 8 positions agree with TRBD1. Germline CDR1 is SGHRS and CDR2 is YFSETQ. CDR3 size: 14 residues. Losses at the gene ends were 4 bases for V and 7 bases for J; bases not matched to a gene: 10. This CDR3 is CASSIPQGAGEQYF. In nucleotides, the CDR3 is TGCGCCAGCAGCATACCGCAGGGGGCAGGGGAGCAGTACTTC.

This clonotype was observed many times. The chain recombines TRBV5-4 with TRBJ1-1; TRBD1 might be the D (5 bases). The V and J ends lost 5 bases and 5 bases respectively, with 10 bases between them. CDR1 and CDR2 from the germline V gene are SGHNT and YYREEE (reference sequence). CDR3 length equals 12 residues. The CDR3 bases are TGTGCCAGCAGTGAGGGGAATACTGAAGCTTTCTTT. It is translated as CASSEGNTEAFF.

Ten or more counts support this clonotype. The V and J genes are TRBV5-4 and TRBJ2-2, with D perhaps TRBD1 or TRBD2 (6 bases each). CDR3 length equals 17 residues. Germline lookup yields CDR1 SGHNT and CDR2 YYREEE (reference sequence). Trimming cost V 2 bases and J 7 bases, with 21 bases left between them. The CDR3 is CASSLRANWGAGGELFF. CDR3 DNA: TGTGCCAGCAGCTTAAGGGCGAACTGGGGGGCCGGCGGGGAGCTGTTTTTT. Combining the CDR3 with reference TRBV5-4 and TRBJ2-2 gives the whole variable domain ETGVTQSPTHLIKTRGQQVTLRCSSQSGHNTVSWYQQALGQGPQFIFQYYREEENGRGNFPPRFSGLQFPNYSSELNVNALELDDSALYLCASSLRANWGAGGELFFGEGSRLTVL.

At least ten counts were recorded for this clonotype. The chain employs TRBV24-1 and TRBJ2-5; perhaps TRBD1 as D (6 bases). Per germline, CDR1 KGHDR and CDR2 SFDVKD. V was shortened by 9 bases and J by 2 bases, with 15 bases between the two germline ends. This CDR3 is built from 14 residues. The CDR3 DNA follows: TGTGCCACCCACGGGACATTAAAACAAGAGACCCAGTACTTC. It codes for CATHGTLKQETQYF.

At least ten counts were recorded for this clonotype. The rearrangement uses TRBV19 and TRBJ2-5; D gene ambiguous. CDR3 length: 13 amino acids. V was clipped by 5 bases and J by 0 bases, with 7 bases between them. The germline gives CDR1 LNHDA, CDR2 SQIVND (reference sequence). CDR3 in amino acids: CASSRRHQETQYF. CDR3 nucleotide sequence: TGTGCCAGTAGTCGCAGGCACCAAGAGACCCAGTACTTC.

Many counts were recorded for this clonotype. In nucleotides, the CDR3 is TGTGCCAGCAGTGATCGCAAAACAGGGGGCGACAATCAGCCCCAGCATTTT. Translation: CASSDRKTGGDNQPQHF. The V gene is TRBV12-3 or TRBV12-4, the J gene TRBJ1-5; TRBD1 matches 9 bases. This CDR3 spans 17 amino acids. V was pared by 5 bases and J by 3 bases, with 11 bases of the junction left unmatched.

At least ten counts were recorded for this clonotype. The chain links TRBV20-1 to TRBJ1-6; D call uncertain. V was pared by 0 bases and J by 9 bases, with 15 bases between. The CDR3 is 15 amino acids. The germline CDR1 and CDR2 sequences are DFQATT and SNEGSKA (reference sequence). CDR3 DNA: TGCAGTGCTAGAGATTCTAAGGGCTCCGGTTCACCCCTCCACTTT. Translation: CSARDSKGSGSPLHF.

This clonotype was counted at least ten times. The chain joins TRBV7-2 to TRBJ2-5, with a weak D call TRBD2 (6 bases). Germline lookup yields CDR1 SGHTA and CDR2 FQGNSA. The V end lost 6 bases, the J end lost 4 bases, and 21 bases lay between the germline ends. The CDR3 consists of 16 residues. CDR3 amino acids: CASRRDSYRRGETQYF. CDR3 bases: TGTGCCAGCAGACGGGACTCCTACAGGCGGGGAGAGACCCAGTACTTC.

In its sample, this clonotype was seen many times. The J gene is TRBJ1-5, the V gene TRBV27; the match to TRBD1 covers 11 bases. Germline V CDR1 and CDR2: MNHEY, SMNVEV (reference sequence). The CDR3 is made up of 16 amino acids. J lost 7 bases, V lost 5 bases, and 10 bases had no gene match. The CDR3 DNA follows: TGTGCCAGCAGTCCATCCCGGACAGGGGGCTTCCAGCCCCAGCATTTT. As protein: CASSPSRTGGFQPQHF.

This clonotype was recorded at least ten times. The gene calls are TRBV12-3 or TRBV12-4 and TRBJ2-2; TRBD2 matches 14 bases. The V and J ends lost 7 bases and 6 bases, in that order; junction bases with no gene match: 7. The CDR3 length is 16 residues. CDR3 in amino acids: CASTTSGRANPGELFF. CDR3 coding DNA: TGTGCCAGCACGACTAGCGGGAGGGCCAATCCCGGGGAGCTGTTTTTT.

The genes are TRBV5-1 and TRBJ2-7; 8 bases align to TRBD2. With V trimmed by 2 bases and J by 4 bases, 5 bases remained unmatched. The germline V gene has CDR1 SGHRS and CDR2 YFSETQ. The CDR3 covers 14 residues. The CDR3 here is CASSFGASGYEQYF. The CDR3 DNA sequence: TGCGCCAGCAGCTTCGGGGCTAGCGGGTACGAGCAGTACTTC.

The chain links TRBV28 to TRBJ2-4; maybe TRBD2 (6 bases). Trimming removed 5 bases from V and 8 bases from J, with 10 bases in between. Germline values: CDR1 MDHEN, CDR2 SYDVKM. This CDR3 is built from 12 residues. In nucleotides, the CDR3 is TGTGCCAGCAGTGGATGGGGGGACATTCAGTACTTC. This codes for CASSGWGDIQYF.